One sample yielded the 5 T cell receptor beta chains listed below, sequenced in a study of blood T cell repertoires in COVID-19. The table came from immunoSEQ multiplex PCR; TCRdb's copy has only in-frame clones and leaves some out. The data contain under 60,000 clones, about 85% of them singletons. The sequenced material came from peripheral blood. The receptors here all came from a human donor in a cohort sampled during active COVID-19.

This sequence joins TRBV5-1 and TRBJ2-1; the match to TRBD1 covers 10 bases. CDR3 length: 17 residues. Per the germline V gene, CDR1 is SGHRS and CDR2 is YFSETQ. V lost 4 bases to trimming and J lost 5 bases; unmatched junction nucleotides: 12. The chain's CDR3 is CASSTQRDRGIHNEQFF. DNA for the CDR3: TGCGCCAGCAGCACACAAAGGGACAGGGGAATTCACAATGAGCAGTTCTTC.

The CDR3 region has the DNA TGTGCCAGCAGCTCCGGGACATATACGAATCAGCCCCAGCATTTT. Protein product: CASSSGTYTNQPQHF. The J gene is TRBJ1-5, the V gene TRBV5-8, with D possibly being TRBD1 (6 bases). CDR1 is SGHTS and CDR2 is YDEGEE in the germline V gene. The CDR3 extends over 15 amino acids. V dropped 3 bases and J dropped 4 bases, with 14 bases sitting between them.

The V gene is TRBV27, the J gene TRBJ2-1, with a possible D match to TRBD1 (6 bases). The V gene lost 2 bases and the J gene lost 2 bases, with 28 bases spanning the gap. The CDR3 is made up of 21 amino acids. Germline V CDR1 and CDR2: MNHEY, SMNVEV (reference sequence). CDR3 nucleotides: TGTGCCAGCAGTTTAACTGGTGCCCCGGGACACACTTTGGGGGCCTACAATGAGCAGTTCTTC. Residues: CASSLTGAPGHTLGAYNEQFF.

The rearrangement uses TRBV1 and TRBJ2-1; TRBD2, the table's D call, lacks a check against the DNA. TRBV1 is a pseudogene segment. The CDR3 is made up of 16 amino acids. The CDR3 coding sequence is TGCACCAGCCCCGCTCGGCGGGAGCGCTCCTACAATGAGCAGTTCTTC. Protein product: CTSPARRERSYNEQFF.

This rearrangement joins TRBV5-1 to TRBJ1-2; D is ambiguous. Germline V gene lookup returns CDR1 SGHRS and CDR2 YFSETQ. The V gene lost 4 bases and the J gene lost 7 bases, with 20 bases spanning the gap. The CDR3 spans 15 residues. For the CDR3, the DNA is TGCGCCAGCAGCCCCGACGGAGGTGGAAAGGGTGGCTACACCTTC. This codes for CASSPDGGGKGGYTF.